This T cell receptor beta chain was identified during a study of blood T cell repertoires in COVID-19 (TCRdb year 2020). With regard to the full study: Samples covering the acute and convalescent phases of COVID-19 were provided by collaborators in the United States, Italy and Spain. The material from the prospective study consisted of cDNA or gDNA derived from T cells, B-cell-depleted T cells, or PBMCs. Deeply sampled blood TCRbeta repertoires from subjects exposed to, actively infected with, or recovered from COVID-19 were included in the dataset. The repertoires were made available in a free public database intended to serve as a resource for research on the immune response to SARS-CoV-2. Samples were obtained from the ongoing ImmuneRACE study (first 160 participants) and from about 1,300 subjects provided by 6 global collaborators. Sample metadata almost always included a de-identified subject ID, COVID-19 status, age in years and sex. Where HLA class I and class II types were available, the types were taken from metadata supplied by the sample provider, not from assay-based typing. Study-wide findings and limitations: The amount of clinical and demographic metadata varied by source and participant and was provided uncurated.

TCRbeta CDR3 regions were amplified from genomic DNA using the immunoSEQ Assay, a bias-controlled multiplex PCR. Turning to the authors' computational methods: Within the assay, amplification of reference gene primers was used to estimate how many nucleated cells each sample contained. To quantify the absolute abundance of each unique TCRbeta CDR3 rearrangement, sequence reads were collapsed and filtered. Productive Simpson clonality was computed per sample as the square root of Simpson's diversity index over productive rearrangements. This immuneACCESS table, as held by TCRdb, lists in-frame sequences with V and J called but not all clones. Of the missing ones, under half trace to an unresolved V gene in checked studies; the others have no known cause. That table is the source of V, J and clone size, and D and trimming were worked out from the DNA. Within this sample are some 100,000 clones, with approximately 80% of them counted one time only. The ten largest make up 9.5% to 13% of the sample.

CDR1 KGHSH and CDR2 LQKENI are derived from the germline V gene. Taken from cysteine to phenylalanine, the CDR3 has 15 residues. Left in the record is the CDR3 DNA by itself, 45 bases read in frame from the first base. V is pruned by 3 bases and J by 4 bases, leaving 7 bases of the junction without a gene match. Each collaborating institution followed its own protocols to collect whole blood in K2EDTA tubes. For TCRbeta analysis, collaborators shipped samples as frozen whole blood, isolated PBMCs, or DNA extracted from either of those sample types. This clone has a single count. The clone's antigen remains unknown. The input lacks base qualities; no much larger clone sits a single base away.

Sequenced material: peripheral blood. The receptor comes from a woman in her sixties or seventies with acute or convalescent COVID-19. The chain is encoded by TRBV18 joined to TRBJ1-2; the central 8 bases match TRBD1. The CDR3 protein is CASSPTDRVVYGYTF. The DNA sequence reads TGTGCCAGCTCACCGACGGACAGGGTGGTCTATGGCTACACCTTC.